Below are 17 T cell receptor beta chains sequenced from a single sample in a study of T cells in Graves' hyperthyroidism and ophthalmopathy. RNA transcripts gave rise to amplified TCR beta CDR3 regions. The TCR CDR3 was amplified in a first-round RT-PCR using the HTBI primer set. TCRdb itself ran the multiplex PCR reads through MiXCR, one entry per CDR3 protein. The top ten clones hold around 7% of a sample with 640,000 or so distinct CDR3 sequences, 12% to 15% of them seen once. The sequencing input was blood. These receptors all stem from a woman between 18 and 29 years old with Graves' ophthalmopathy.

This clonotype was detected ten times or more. DNA for the CDR3: TGCAGTGCTAGAGTAACTACTAGCACAGATACGCAGTATTTT. This codes for CSARVTTSTDTQYF. The chain uses TRBV20-1 and TRBJ2-3; no definite D call. V shed 1 base and J shed 0 bases, with 8 bases lying between them. The CDR3 is 14 residues long. CDR1 DFQATT and CDR2 SNEGSKA come from the germline V gene (reference sequence).

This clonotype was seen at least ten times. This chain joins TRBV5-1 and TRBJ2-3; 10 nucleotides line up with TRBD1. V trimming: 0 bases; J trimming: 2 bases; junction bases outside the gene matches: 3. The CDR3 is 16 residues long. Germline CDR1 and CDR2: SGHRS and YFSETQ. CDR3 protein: CASSLGQGAYTDTQYF. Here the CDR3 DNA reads TGCGCCAGCAGCTTGGGACAGGGGGCTTACACAGATACGCAGTATTTT. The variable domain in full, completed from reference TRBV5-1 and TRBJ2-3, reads KAGVTQTPRYLIKTRGQQVTLSCSPISGHRSVSWYQQTPGQGLQFLFEYFSETQRNKGNFPGRFSGRQFSNSRSEMNVSTLELGDSALYLCASSLGQGAYTDTQYFGPGTRLTVL.

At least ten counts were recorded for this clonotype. CDR3 region: CAWSVGTGGAYGYTF. CDR3 nucleotides: TGTGCCTGGAGTGTCGGGACAGGAGGGGCCTATGGCTACACCTTC. The genes are TRBV30 and TRBJ1-2, with TRBD1 matching 8 bases. CDR1 is GTSNPN and CDR2 is SVGIG in the germline V gene (reference sequence). The CDR3 contains 15 residues. V dropped 0 bases and J dropped 4; count of bases not matched to a gene: 7.

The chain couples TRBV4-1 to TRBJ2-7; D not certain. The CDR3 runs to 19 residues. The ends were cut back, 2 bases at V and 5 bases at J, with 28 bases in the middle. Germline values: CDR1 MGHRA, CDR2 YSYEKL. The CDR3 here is CASSQSPVGSRAPSDEQYF. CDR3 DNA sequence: TGCGCCAGCAGCCAATCCCCAGTGGGATCTAGAGCTCCCTCGGACGAGCAGTACTTC.

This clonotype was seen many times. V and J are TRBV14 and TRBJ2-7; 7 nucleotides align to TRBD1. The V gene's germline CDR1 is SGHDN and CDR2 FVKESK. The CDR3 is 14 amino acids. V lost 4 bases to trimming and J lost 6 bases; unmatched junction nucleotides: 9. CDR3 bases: TGTGCCAGCAGCCCTCGACAGGGTTTGGGCGAGCAGTACTTC. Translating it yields CASSPRQGLGEQYF.

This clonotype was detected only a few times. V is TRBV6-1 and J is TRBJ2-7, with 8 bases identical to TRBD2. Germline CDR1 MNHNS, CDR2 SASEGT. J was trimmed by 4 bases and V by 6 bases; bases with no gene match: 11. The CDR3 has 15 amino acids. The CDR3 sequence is CASRKPGLVTYEQYF. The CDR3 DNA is TGTGCCAGCAGAAAGCCGGGACTAGTGACATACGAGCAGTACTTC.

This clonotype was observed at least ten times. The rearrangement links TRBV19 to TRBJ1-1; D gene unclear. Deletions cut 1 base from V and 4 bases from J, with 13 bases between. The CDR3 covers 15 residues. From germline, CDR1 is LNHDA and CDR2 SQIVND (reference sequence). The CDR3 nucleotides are TGTGCCAGTAGTATAGGACGGGTCATGAGCACTGAAGCTTTCTTT. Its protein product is CASSIGRVMSTEAFF.

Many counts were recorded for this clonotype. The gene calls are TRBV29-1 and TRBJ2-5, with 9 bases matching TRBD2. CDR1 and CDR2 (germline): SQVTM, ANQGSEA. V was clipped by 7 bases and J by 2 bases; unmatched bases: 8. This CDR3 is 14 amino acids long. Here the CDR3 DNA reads TGCAGCGCTTCCGCGGGACTAGCTCAAGAGACCCAGTACTTC. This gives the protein CSASAGLAQETQYF.

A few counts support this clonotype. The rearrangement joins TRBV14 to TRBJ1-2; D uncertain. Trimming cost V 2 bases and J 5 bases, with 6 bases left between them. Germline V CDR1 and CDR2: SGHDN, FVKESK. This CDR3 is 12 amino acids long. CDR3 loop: CASSQWSYGYTF. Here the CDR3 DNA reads TGTGCCAGCAGCCAATGGTCATATGGCTACACCTTC.

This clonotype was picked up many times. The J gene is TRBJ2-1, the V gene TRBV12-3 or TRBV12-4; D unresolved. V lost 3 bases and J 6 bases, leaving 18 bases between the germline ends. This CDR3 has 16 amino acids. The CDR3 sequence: CASSLTAGRFRNEQFF. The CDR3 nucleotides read TGTGCCAGCAGTTTGACCGCAGGAAGGTTTCGCAATGAGCAGTTCTTC.

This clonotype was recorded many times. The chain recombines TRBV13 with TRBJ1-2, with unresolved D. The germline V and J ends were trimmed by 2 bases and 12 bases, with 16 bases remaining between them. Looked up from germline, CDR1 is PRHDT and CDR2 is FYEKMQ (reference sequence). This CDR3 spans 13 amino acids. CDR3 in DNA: TGTGCCAGCAGCTTACGAGCGGAGCTGGGGAACACCTTC. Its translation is CASSLRAELGNTF. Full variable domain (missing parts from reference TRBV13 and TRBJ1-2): AAGVIQSPRHLIKEKRETATLKCYPIPRHDTVYWYQQGPGQDPQFLISFYEKMQSDKGSIPDRFSAQQFSDYHSELNMSSLELGDSALYFCASSLRAELGNTFGSGTRLTVV.

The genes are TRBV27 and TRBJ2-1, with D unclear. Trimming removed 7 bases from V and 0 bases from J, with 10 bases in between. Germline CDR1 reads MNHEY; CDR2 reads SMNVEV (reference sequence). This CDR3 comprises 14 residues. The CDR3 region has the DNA TGTGCCAGCAACCCACTAAGCTCCTACAATGAGCAGTTCTTC. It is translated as CASNPLSSYNEQFF.

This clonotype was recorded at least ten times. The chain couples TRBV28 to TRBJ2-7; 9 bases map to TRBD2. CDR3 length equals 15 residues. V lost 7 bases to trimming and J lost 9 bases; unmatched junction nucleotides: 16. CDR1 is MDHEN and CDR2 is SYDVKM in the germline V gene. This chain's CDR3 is CASKGAGGDVSLQYF. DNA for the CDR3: TGTGCCAGCAAGGGAGCGGGAGGCGACGTTAGTTTGCAGTACTTC. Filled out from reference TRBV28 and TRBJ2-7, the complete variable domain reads DVKVTQSSRYLVKRTGEKVFLECVQDMDHENMFWYRQDPGLGLRLIYFSYDVKMKEKGDIPEGYSVSREKKERFSLILESASTNQTSMYLCASKGAGGDVSLQYFGPGTRLTVT.

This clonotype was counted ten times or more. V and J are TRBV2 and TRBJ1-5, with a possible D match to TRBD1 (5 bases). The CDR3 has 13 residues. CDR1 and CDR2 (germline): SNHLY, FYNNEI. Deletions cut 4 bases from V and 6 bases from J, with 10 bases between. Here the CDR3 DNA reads TGTGCCAGCAGTGCGGAGGACACTCAGCCCCAGCATTTT. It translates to CASSAEDTQPQHF.

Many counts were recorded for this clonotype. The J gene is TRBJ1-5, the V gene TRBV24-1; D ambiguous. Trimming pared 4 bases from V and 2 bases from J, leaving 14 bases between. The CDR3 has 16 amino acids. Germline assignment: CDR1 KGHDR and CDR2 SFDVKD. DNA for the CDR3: TGTGCCACCAGTGAGACGGGAGTTATTGGCAATCAGCCCCAGCATTTT. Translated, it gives CATSETGVIGNQPQHF.

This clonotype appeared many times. The CDR3 loop reads CASSRVGSGRFEQYF. In DNA form, the CDR3 reads TGTGCCAGCAGCCGAGTAGGTAGCGGGAGGTTCGAGCAGTACTTC. V usage is TRBV7-2 and J usage is TRBJ2-7; 10 bases are shared with TRBD2. V shed 5 bases and J 6 bases; nucleotides not matched to a gene: 10. This CDR3 is built from 15 residues. CDR1 SGHTA and CDR2 FQGNSA come from the germline V gene.

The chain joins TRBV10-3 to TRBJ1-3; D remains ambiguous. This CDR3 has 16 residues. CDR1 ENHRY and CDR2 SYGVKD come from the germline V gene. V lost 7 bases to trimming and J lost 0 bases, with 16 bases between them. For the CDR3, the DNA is TGTGCCATCAAAACTAACCAGACTATCTCTGGAAACACCATATATTTT. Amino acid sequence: CAIKTNQTISGNTIYF.